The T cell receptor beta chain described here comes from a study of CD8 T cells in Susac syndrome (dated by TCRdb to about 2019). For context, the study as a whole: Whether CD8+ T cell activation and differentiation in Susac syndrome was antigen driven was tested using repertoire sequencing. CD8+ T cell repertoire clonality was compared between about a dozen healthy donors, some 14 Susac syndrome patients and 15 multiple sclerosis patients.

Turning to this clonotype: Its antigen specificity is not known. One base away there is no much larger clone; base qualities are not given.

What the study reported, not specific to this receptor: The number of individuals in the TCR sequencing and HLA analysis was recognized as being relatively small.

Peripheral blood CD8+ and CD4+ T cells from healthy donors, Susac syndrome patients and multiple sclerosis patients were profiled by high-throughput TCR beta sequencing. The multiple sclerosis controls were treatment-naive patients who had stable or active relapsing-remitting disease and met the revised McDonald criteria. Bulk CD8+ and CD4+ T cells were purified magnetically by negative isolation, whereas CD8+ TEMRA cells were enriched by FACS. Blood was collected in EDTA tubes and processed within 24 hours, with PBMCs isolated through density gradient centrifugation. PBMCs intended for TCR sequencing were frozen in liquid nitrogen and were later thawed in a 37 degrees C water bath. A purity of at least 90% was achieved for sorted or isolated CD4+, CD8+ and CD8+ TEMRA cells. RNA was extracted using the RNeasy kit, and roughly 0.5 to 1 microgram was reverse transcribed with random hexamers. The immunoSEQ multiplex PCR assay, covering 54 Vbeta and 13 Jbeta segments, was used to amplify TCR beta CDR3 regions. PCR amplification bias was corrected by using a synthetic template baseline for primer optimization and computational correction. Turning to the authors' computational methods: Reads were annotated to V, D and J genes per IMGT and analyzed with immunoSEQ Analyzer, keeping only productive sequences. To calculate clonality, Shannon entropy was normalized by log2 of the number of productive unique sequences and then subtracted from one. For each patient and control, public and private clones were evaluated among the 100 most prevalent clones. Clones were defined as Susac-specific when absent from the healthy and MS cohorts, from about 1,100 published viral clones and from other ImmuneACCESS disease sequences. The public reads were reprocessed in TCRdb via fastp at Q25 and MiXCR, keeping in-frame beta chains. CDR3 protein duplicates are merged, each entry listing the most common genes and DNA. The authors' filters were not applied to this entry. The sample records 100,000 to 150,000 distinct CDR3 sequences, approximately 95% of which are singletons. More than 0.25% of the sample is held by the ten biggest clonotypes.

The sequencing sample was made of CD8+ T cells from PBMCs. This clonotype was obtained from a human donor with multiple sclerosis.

CDR3 reads: CAISDAANQPQHF. The sequenced DNA: TGTGCCATCAGTGATGCTGCCAATCAGCCCCAGCATTTT. Recombination joined TRBV10-3 with TRBJ1-5, with no confidently assigned D gene. From the cysteine through the phenylalanine, the CDR3 covers 13 amino acids. The kept DNA is CDR3 alone, 39 bases in frame from the first base. V loses 3 bases, J loses 3 bases, and the germline ends lie 6 bases apart. The germline V gene supplies CDR1 ENHRY and CDR2 SYGVKD.